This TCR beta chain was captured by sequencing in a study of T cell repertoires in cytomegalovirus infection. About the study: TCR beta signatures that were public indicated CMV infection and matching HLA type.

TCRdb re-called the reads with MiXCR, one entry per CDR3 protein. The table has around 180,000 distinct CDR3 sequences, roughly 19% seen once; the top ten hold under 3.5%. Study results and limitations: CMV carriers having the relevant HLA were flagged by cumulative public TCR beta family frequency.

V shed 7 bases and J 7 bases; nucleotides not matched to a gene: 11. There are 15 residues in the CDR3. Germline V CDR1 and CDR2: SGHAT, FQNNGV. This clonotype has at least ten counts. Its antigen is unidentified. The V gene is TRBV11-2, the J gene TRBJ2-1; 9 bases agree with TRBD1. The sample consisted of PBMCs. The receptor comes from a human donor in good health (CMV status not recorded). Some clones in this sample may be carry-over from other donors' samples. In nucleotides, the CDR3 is TGTGCCAGCAAAGGGACAGGGCGGGGGCGAAATGAGCAGTTCTTC. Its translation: CASKGTGRGRNEQFF. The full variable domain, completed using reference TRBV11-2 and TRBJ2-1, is EAGVAQSPRYKIIEKRQSVAFWCNPISGHATLYWYQQILGQGPKLLIQFQNNGVVDDSQLPKDRFSAERLKGVDSTLKIQPAKLEDSAVYLCASKGTGRGRNEQFFGPGTRLTVL.